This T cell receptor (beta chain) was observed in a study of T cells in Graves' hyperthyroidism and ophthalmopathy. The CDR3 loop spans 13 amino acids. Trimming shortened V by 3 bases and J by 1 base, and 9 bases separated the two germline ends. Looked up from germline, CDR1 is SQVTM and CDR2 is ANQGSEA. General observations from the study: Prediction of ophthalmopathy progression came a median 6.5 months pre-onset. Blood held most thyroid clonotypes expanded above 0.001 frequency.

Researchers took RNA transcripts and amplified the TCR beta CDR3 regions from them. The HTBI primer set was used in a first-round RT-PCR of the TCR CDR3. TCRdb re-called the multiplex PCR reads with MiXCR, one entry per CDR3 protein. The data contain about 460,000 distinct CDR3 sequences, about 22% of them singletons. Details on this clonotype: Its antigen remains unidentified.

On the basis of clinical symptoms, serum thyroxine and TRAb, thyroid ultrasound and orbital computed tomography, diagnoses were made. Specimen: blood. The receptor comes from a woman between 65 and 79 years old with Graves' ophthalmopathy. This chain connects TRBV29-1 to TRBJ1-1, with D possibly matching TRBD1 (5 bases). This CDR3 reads CSVDYRQNTEAFF. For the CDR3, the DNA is TGCAGCGTTGATTACAGGCAGAACACTGAAGCTTTCTTT.